This TCR beta chain was observed in a study of blood T cell repertoires in COVID-19 (dated by TCRdb to between 2020 and 2021). Concerning the study at large: The collaborator samples originated in the United States, Italy and Spain and spanned the acute and convalescent phases of COVID-19. Where available, HLA class I and class II types were obtained from metadata supplied by the sample provider rather than from assay-based typing. A freely available public database, intended as a resource for researchers studying the immune response to SARS-CoV-2, is where the repertoires were released. Subjects who had been exposed to COVID-19, were actively infected with it, or had recovered from it provided the deeply sampled blood TCRbeta repertoires that made up the dataset. Sample metadata almost always included a de-identified subject ID, COVID-19 status, age in years and sex. The samples were drawn from the first 160 participants of the ongoing ImmuneRACE study and from more than 1,000 subjects provided by 6 global collaborators. The material from the prospective study consisted of cDNA or gDNA derived from T cells, B-cell-depleted T cells, or PBMCs. Results the study describes overall, beyond this receptor: The quantity of clinical and demographic metadata differed by source and by participant and was supplied without curation.

The V and J ends are trimmed by 6 bases and 2 bases, leaving 18 bases between them. Including the terminal cysteine and phenylalanine, the CDR3 comprises 16 residues. Just CDR3 DNA is preserved here, 48 bases in frame from base 1. CDR1 and CDR2 are read off the germline V gene (reference sequence) as LNHDA and SQIVND. Turning to this clone: Its antigen is currently not known. Nothing much larger sits one base from this clone, and base qualities are not available.

TCRbeta CDR3 regions were amplified from genomic DNA using the immunoSEQ Assay, a bias-controlled multiplex PCR. On the study's bioinformatics: The number of nucleated cells in each sample was estimated from the amplification of reference gene primers within the assay. To quantify the absolute abundance of each unique TCRbeta CDR3 rearrangement, sequence reads were collapsed and filtered. For each sample, productive Simpson clonality was calculated as the square root of Simpson's diversity index over productive rearrangements. TCRdb limited this immuneACCESS table to in-frame rearrangements with V and J called. A share of clones is missing; checked studies link under half to unresolved V genes, and the rest is unexplained. The V and J calls and clone size come from that table; D and trimming were worked out from the DNA. The sample table contains 150,000 or so clones; only one count was recorded for roughly 86% of them. The ten largest clones take up roughly 15% of the sample.

Each collaborating institution followed its own protocols to collect whole blood in K2EDTA tubes. Collaborator samples were shipped for TCRbeta analysis as frozen whole blood, isolated PBMCs, or DNA extracted from either sample type. Source material: peripheral blood. The chain was built from TRBV19 and TRBJ2-3; a confident D gene designation cannot be given. This receptor was taken from a human donor with acute or convalescent COVID-19. The donor label of this sample is uncertain. The CDR3 reads as follows: CASSPIGEFSTDTQYF. The nucleotides are TGTGCCAGTAGCCCCATCGGTGAGTTTTCCACAGATACGCAGTATTTT.